This TCR beta chain was sequenced for a study of long-term antiretroviral therapy in people with HIV (dated by TCRdb to the early 2020s). In terms of the full investigation: Collection of the earliest samples took place about a decade ahead of the 2015 WHO recommendation for immediate ART, at a time when ART was typically delayed until CD4 counts fell. A retrospective serial study tested whether ART initiation and durable HIV suppression were associated with changes in peripheral blood TRB repertoire composition and diversity. A total of roughly 180 cryopreserved PBMC samples were contributed to the cohort by 30 adults with confirmed HIV infection, with samples collected serially over a mean of around 6 years (range 1-12). About a third of the roughly 30 participants with HIV were female. No cross-contamination during QIAcube processing was shown when test extractions of a monoclonal T-cell line were performed alongside about 30 polyclonal samples.

What the study reported, not specific to this receptor: No data were available on ART adherence, viral resistance or therapy changes, limiting inferences about post-ART repertoire changes. Limited PBMC availability meant only the TCR beta chain was sequenced, without alpha chain pairing. At every time point, the repertoire was dominated by expanded TRB clones first identified before ART initiation, although this dominance fluctuated and, in many PLHIV, declined after ART. Compared with controls, HIV repertoires had narrower CDR3 length ranges, and the network structure pointed to an antigen-experienced repertoire that shifted only slightly toward naive after ART. The samples were dated from about 2004 to 2018, and the ART regimens that were used may be less effective than current ART regimens. A significant increase in TRB diversity was found to be associated with ART initiation, although TRB diversity was observed to remain significantly below that of transplant donor controls even after long-term ART. Because pre-ART samples had limited cell numbers, profiling was done on unsorted PBMC rather than on sorted CD4+ and CD8+ T cells.

As to this clone: No cognate antigen has been identified for it. Base-call qualities are not available, and no considerably larger clone is one nucleotide away.

The immunoSEQ hsTCRB v3.0 assay was used at survey level resolution to sequence the TRB variable region. TRB sequencing targeted a depth of about 40,000-50,000 T-cell genomes per sample. An Illumina MiSeq with a v3 150-cycle kit was used to sequence the pooled TRB libraries. The source study handled its data this way. Repertoire analysis was performed in R inside a reproducible Nextflow workflow that covered QC, data transformation and analysis. LymphoSeq2, an R package for exploring AIRR-Seq data, was used to implement custom analyses. Four samples that yielded fewer than 5000 total TRB sequences were excluded, so that about 200 HIV repertoires were analyzed. Among the 190 or so HIV repertoires that were kept, around 60 were collected before ART initiation and about 130 were collected after ART initiation. Each repertoire was downsampled to 5000 TRB nucleotide sequences, and summary statistics were averaged across 100 downsampling iterations. The analysis kept only TRB sequences whose CDR3 regions were at least seven amino acids long. Two measures captured diversity: a Shannon entropy-derived clonality score and the Gini coefficient. In repertoire networks, the top 5000 CDR3 amino acid sequences were linked whenever an edit distance of one separated two sequences. For TRB CDR3 amino acid sequences, GLIPH2 was used to predict antigen specificity groups and MHC restriction. To flag known associations with CMV, EBV, HIV or tissue antigens, CDR3 amino acid sequences were compared against VDJdb and McPAS-TCR. Pre-ART, post-ART and control groups were compared with Wilcoxon signed-rank tests and Holm-Bonferroni correction. Here the immuneACCESS table is served through TCRdb, limited to in-frame sequences with V and J called. Missing clones are a known gap in these copies; in checked studies unresolved V genes cover under half, and the rest lacks a known reason. V and J calls and clone size are copied from that table; D and trimming were computed from the DNA. Present in this sample are some 25,000 clones, roughly 80% of which were seen just once. The ten largest account for roughly 6% of the sample.

Inclusion was restricted to participants for whom at least one PBMC sample before ART initiation and at least two post-ART samples were available. All participants with HIV were treated in the United States of America. Before DNA extraction, cryopreserved samples containing about 0.95-10 million PBMC were thawed and washed. At the time of the earliest PBMC sample, participants with HIV were aged between roughly 23 and 60 years. PBMC samples were contributed by each participant from 1-4 timepoints before ART initiation and 2-8 timepoints after ART initiation, with a median of 7 samples. Serial HIV viral load, CD4+ T-cell count, ART history and demographic data were obtained for every participant. A Qiagen kit on a QIAcube was used to extract genomic DNA from unsorted PBMC, with samples processed in batches of 12. Sample: unsorted PBMCs, taken 0.7 years before starting antiretroviral therapy. The receptor was isolated from a man aged 25-45 years with HIV.

In nucleotide form, the sequence is TGTGCCGGAGGAGCGGGTCCGAACACCGGGGAGCTGTTTTTT. Its translation reads: CAGGAGPNTGELFF. The chain couples TRBV7-2 to TRBJ2-2; TRBD2 is a weak D gene call, 6 bases matching. V gives up 11 bases and J gives up 0 bases, and the segment between their germline ends measures 13 bases. The CDR1 and CDR2 encoded by the germline V gene are SGHTA and FQGNSA. From the cysteine up to the phenylalanine, the CDR3 has a length of 14 residues. Only the CDR3 DNA is retained, 42 bases long and in frame from the first base.